This T cell receptor beta chain was sequenced during a study of monozygotic twins with inflammatory bowel disease. Study observations and caveats: Resolution of different T cell subtypes was not achieved. The co-twins with IBD showed lower TCRbeta diversity (inverse Simpson) than their healthy siblings. Especially where disease activity was present, IBD patients had fewer clonotypes in common with others than healthy twins did.

The length of the CDR3 is 19 residues. Germline V gene data show CDR1 as SGHRS and CDR2 as YFSETQ. Regarding this clonotype: Its specificity is not known.

Each UMI harboured a 6-nucleotide sample barcode and was appended via template switching. TCRdb reprocessed the 5' RACE reads, keeping one entry per CDR3 protein, no DNA. This sample's clone table lists more than 100,000 distinct CDR3 sequences. This chain uses TRBV5-1 with TRBJ2-6; absent DNA, TCRdb's TRBD1 call cannot be checked. This clonotype originated in a human donor with ulcerative colitis or Crohn's disease, or a healthy co-twin of an affected twin (not recorded which). The specimen was blood. CDR3 region: CASSLAGQATGSGANVLTF.